The entry that follows covers one T cell receptor beta chain sequence. Its antigen is undetermined. The sample is drawn from a study of graft-versus-host responses after intestinal transplantation. Looking at the study overall: Multivisceral, liver-intestinal, or isolated intestinal transplants were received by the recipients.

General study findings and limits: Recipient marrow harbored GvH clones, some of which surfaced first in ileum or blood. Within allografts, high graft-versus-host to host-versus-graft clonal ratios were seen among patients with graft-donor T cell macrochimerism.

The V end lost 3 bases, the J end lost 11 bases, and 8 bases lay between the germline ends. Germline V gives CDR1 MDHEN, CDR2 SYDVKM. This CDR3 comprises 11 residues. The protocol was immunoSEQ multiplex PCR, while the TCRdb copy is restricted to in-frame clones and leaves out a portion. The sample yields roughly 90,000 clones, less than 90% seen once. The sequencing used unstimulated CD4+ T cells sorted from spleen or lymph node cells, collected before transplant. V is TRBV28 and J is TRBJ2-1; the D gene is possibly TRBD2 (5 bases). The receptor was isolated from a human donor who was the organ donor for an intestinal transplant. The CDR3 is CASSLWEKQFF. As DNA, the CDR3 is TGTGCCAGCAGTTTGTGGGAGAAGCAGTTCTTC. The whole variable domain, remainder taken from reference TRBV28 and TRBJ2-1, is DVKVTQSSRYLVKRTGEKVFLECVQDMDHENMFWYRQDPGLGLRLIYFSYDVKMKEKGDIPEGYSVSREKKERFSLILESASTNQTSMYLCASSLWEKQFFGPGTRLTVL.